This record concerns one T cell receptor (beta chain) sequence. Trimming stripped 2 bases from V and 0 bases from J, with 12 bases between. This CDR3 has 16 residues. In germline, CDR1 is SGDLS, CDR2 YYNGEE. The data were obtained in a study of blood T cell repertoires in COVID-19. About the research overall: Specimens from acute and convalescent COVID-19 originated in the United States, Italy and Spain.

In the original processing: Estimation of nucleated cell counts relied on the amplification of reference gene primers. Produced via immunoSEQ multiplex PCR; TCRdb's table is partial and in-frame only. Clone size and V and J calls were adopted from that table, with D and trimming inferred from the DNA. The table has 20,000 to 25,000 clones, 80% to 85% seen once; the top ten hold roughly 3.2%. The V gene is TRBV9, the J gene TRBJ1-3; the D is unclear. The specimen sequenced was peripheral blood. This receptor was identified in a man between 35 and 55 years old with acute or convalescent COVID-19. The CDR3 protein is CASSVSPDLSGNTIYF. The CDR3 region has the DNA TGTGCCAGCAGCGTCTCTCCAGATCTCTCTGGAAACACCATATATTTT.